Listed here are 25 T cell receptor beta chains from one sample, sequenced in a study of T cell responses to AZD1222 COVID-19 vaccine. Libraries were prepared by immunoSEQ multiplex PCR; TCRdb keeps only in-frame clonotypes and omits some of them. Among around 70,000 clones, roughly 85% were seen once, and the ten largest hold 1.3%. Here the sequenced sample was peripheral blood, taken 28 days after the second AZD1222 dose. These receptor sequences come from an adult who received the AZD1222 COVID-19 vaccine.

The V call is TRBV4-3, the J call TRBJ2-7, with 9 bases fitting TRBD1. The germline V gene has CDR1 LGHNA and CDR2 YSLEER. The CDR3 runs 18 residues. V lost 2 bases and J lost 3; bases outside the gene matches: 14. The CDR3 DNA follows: TGCGCCAGCAGCCAATATTCAGGGACAGGGCATAGGGGCTACGAGCAGTACTTC. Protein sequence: CASSQYSGTGHRGYEQYF.

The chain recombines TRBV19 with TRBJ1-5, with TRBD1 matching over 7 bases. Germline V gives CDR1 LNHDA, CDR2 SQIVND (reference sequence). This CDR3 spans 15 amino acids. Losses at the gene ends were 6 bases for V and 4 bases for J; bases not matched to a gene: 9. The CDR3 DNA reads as TGTGCCAGTAGCCAAACAGGGGAAGGGAATCAGCCCCAGCATTTT. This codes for CASSQTGEGNQPQHF.

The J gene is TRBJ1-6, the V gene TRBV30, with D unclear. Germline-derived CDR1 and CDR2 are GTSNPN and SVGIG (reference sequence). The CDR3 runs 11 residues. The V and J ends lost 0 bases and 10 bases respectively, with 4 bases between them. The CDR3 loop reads CAWSVQSPLHF. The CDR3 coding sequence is TGTGCCTGGAGTGTACAATCACCCCTCCACTTT.

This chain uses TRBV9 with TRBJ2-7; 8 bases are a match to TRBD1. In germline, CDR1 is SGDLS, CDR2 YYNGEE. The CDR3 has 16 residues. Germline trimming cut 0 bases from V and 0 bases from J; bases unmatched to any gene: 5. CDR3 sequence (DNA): TGTGCCAGCAGCGTAGAGGGGACAGGAGGCTCCTACGAGCAGTACTTC. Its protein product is CASSVEGTGGSYEQYF.

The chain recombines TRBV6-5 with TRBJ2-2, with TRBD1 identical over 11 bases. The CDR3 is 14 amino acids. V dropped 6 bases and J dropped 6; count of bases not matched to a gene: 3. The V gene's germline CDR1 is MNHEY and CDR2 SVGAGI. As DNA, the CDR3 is TGTGCCAGCAGCGGACAGGGGGCCGCCGGGGAGCTGTTTTTT. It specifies CASSGQGAAGELFF.

This CDR3 reads CASSVGTGGIDTQYF. CDR3 in DNA: TGCGCCAGCAGTGTGGGGACAGGGGGCATAGATACGCAGTATTTT. The chain uses TRBV10-1 and TRBJ2-3; 12 nucleotides agree with TRBD1. CDR3 length: 15 residues. The V gene's germline CDR1 is WNHNN and CDR2 SYGVQD (reference sequence). V was pared by 4 bases and J by 5 bases, with 4 bases of the junction left unmatched.

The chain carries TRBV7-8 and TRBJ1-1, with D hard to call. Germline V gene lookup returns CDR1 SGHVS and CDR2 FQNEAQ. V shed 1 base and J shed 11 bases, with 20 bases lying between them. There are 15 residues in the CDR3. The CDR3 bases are TGTGCCAGCAGCTTAGAGAACAGCCCGGTAACTAATGCTTTCTTT. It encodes CASSLENSPVTNAFF.

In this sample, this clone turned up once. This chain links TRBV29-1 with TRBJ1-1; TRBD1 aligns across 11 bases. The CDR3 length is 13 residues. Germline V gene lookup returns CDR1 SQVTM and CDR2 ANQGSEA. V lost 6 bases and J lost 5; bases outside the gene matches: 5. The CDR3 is CSVWDRGFTEAFF. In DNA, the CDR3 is TGCAGCGTCTGGGACAGGGGGTTTACTGAAGCTTTCTTT.

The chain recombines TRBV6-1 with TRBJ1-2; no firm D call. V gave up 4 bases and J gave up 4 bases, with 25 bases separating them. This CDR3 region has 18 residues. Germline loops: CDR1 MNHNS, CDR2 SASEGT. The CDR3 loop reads CASSGSSDGKFGTYGYTF. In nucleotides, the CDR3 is TGTGCCAGCAGTGGGAGCTCGGACGGAAAATTCGGCACCTATGGCTACACCTTC.

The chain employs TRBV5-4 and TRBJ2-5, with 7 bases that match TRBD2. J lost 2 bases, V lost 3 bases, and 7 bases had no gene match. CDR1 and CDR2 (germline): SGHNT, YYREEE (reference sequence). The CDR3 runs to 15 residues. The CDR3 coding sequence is TGTGCCAGCAGCTCGACGGGGGGAACACAAGAGACCCAGTACTTC. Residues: CASSSTGGTQETQYF.

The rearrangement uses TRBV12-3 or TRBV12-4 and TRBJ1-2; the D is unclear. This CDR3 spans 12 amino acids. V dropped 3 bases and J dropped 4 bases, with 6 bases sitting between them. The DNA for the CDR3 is TGTGCCAGCAGTTTTGGCGGCTATGGCTACACCTTC. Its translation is CASSFGGYGYTF.

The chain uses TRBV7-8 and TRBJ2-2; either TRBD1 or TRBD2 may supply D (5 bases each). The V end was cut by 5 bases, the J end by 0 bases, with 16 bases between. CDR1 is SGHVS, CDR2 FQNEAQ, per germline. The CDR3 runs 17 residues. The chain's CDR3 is CASSPLEGPANTGELFF. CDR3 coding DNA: TGTGCCAGCAGCCCGCTCGAGGGGCCCGCGAACACCGGGGAGCTGTTTTTT.

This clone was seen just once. CDR3 coding DNA: TGTGCCAGCAGCGTAGCTCGACAGGGCGGCTACACCTTC. Its protein is CASSVARQGGYTF. The chain has TRBV9 and TRBJ1-2, with 7 bases matching TRBD1. This CDR3 spans 13 amino acids. Unmatched junction bases numbered 4, after V lost 0 bases and J lost 8 bases. CDR1 is SGDLS, CDR2 YYNGEE, per germline.

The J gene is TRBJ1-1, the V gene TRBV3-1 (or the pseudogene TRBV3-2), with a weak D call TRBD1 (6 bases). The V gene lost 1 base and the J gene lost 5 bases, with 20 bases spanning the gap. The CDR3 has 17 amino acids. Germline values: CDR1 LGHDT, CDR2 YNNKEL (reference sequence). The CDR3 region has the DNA TGTGCCAGCAGCCAAGTAACAGGGAAGGGAGTAGGGACTGAAGCTTTCTTT. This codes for CASSQVTGKGVGTEAFF.

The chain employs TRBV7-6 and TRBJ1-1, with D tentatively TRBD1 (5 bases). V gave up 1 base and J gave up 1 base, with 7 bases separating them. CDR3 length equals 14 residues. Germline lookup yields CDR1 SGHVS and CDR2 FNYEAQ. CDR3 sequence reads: CASSLVGENTEAFF. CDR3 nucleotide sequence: TGTGCCAGCAGCTTAGTAGGGGAGAACACTGAAGCTTTCTTT.

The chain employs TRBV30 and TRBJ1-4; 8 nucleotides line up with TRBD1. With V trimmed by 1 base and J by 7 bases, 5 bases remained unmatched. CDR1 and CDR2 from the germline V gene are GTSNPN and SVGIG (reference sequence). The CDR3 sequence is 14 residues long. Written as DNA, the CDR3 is TGTGCCTGGAGTGCCGGGACAGGTGGTGAAAAACTGTTTTTT. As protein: CAWSAGTGGEKLFF.

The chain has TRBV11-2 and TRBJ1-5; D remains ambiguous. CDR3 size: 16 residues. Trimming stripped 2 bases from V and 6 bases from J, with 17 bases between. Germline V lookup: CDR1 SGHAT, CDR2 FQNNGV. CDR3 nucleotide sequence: TGTGCCAGCAGCTTATCGCCAGGACGAGCCGGTCAGCCCCAGCATTTT. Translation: CASSLSPGRAGQPQHF.

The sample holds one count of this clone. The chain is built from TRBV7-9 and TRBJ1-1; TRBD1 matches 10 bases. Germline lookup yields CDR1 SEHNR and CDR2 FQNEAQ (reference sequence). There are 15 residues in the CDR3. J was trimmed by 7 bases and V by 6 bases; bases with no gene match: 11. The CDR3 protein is CASRYPGTGVLEAFF. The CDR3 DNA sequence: TGTGCCAGCAGGTACCCCGGGACAGGGGTTCTTGAAGCTTTCTTT. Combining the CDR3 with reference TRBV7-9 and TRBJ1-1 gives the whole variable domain DTGVSQNPRHKITKRGQNVTFRCDPISEHNRLYWYRQTLGQGPEFLTYFQNEAQLEKSRLLSDRFSAERPKGSFSTLEIQRTEQGDSAMYLCASRYPGTGVLEAFFGQGTRLTVV.

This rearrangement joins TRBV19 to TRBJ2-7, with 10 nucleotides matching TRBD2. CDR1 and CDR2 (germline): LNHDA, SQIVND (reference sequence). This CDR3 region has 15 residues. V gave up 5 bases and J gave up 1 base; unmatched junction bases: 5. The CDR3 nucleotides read TGTGCCAGTAGTGAGGAGCGGGAGGGTTCCTACGAGCAGTACTTC. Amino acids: CASSEEREGSYEQYF.

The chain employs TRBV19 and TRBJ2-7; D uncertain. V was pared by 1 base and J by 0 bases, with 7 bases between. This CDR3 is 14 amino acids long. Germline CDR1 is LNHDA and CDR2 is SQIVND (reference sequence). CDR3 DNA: TGTGCCAGTAGTATAGGCGCGAGCTCCTACGAGCAGTACTTC. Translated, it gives CASSIGASSYEQYF.

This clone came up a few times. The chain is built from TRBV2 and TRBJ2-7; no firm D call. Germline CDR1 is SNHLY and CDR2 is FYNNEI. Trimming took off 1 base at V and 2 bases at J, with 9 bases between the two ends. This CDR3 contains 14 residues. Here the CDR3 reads CASSEEGGTYEQYF. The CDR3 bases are TGTGCCAGCAGTGAAGAAGGCGGAACCTACGAGCAGTACTTC. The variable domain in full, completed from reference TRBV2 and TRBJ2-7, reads EPEVTQTPSHQVTQMGQEVILRCVPISNHLYFYWYRQILGQKVEFLVSFYNNEISEKSEIFDDQFSVERPDGSNFTLKIRSTKLEDSAMYFCASSEEGGTYEQYFGPGTRLTVT.

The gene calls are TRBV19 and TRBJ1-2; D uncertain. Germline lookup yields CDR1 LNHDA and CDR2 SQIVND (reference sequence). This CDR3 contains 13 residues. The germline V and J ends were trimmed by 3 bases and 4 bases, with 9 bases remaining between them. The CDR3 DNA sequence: TGTGCCAGTAGTATGGCGGGTCGCTATGGCTACACCTTC. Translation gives CASSMAGRYGYTF.

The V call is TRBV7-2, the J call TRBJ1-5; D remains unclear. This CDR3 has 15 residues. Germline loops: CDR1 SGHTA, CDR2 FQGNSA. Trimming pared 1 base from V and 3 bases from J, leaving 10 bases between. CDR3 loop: CASSLGVTDNQPQHF. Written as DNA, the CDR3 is TGTGCCAGCAGCTTAGGGGTTACGGACAATCAGCCCCAGCATTTT.

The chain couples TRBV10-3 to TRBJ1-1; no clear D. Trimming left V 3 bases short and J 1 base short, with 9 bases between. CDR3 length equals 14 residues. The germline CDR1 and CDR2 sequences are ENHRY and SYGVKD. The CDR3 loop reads CAISDAPGNTEAFF. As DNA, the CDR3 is TGTGCCATCAGTGATGCCCCCGGGAACACTGAAGCTTTCTTT.

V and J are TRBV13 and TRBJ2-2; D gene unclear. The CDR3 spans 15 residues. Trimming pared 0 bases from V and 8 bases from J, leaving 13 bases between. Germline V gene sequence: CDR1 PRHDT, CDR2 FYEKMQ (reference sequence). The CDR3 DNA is TGTGCCAGCAGCTTAGGGGGTATAATTCCAGGGGAGCTGTTTTTT. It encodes CASSLGGIIPGELFF.